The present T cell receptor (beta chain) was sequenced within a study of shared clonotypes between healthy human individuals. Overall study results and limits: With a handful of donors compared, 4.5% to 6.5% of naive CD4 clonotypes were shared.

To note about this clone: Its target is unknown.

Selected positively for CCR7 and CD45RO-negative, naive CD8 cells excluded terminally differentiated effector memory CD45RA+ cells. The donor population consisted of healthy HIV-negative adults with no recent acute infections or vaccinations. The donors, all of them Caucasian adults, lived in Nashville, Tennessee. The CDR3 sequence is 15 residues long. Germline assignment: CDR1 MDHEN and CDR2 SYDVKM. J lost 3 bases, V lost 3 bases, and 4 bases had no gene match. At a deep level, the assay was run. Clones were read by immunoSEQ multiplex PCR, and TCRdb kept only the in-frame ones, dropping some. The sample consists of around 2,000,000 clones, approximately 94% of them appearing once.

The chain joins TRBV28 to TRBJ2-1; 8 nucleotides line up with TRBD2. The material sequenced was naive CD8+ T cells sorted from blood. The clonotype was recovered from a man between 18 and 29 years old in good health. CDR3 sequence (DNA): TGTGCCAGCAGTTTTAGTCTAGCGGGCTACAATGAGCAGTTCTTC. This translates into CASSFSLAGYNEQFF. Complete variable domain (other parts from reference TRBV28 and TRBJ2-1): DVKVTQSSRYLVKRTGEKVFLECVQDMDHENMFWYRQDPGLGLRLIYFSYDVKMKEKGDIPEGYSVSREKKERFSLILESASTNQTSMYLCASSFSLAGYNEQFFGPGTRLTVL.